The TCR beta chain under discussion was sequenced for a study of cytomegalovirus exposure and HLA in healthy donors. Study-wide results and caveats: Follow-up analysis later connected one missense variant in DCLRE1C with trimming of TCR beta V- and J-genes. Later on, an analysis found that several of the most significant clusters appeared to be linked to common viral pathogens, which included parvovirus B19. A later examination showed that TCR association rates differed by HLA locus, with DRB1 most and HLA-C fewest.

Those who donated were healthy bone marrow donors. Comment on this clone: Its target is unknown.

It was with 60 Vbeta and 13 Jbeta primers that the PCR ran. Here immunoSEQ multiplex PCR was the method, and the copy in TCRdb shows in-frame clones only, minus some. There are 70,000 or so clones in the sample; less than 80% occur only once, and 3% to 3.5% lies in the top ten. Germline loops: CDR1 LNHDA, CDR2 SQIVND (reference sequence). The CDR3 is 14 residues long. The V end was cut by 8 bases, the J end by 2 bases, with 16 bases between. The sequence was obtained from a woman in her fifties or sixties in good health and CMV-seronegative. Sequencing was done on a sample of PBMCs. The chain has TRBV19 and TRBJ2-7; possibly TRBD1 for D (6 bases). The CDR3 DNA sequence: TGTGCCAGTGGCGTGGGGGCCAACACCTACGAGCAGTACTTC. Translation: CASGVGANTYEQYF. Based on the CDR3 plus reference TRBV19 and TRBJ2-7, the full variable domain is DGGITQSPKYLFRKEGQNVTLSCEQNLNHDAMYWYRQDPGQGLRLIYYSQIVNDFQKGDIAEGYSVSREKKESFPLTVTSAQKNPTAFYLCASGVGANTYEQYFGPGTRLTVT.